This TCR beta chain was sequenced during a study of blood T cell repertoires in COVID-19. V lost 5 bases and J 0 bases, leaving 11 bases between the germline ends. The CDR3 extends over 15 amino acids. In germline, CDR1 is MNHEY, CDR2 SVGAGI. TCRdb's copy holds only in-frame clones and misses some; the assay was immunoSEQ multiplex PCR. The profile shows about 200,000 clones, around 86% of them singletons. Material: PBMCs or T cells enriched from blood (not recorded which). This TCR derives from a woman aged 40-49 years with acute COVID-19. This chain joins TRBV6-5 and TRBJ1-3, with D unclear. In DNA form, the CDR3 reads TGTGCCAGCAGTCGTACCAGAAGCTCTGGAAACACCATATATTTT. Residues: CASSRTRSSGNTIYF.